The 29 T cell receptor beta chains reported below all come from one sample, sequenced in a study of memory CD4+ T cells and cytomegalovirus serostatus (dated by TCRdb to about 2019). Libraries came from the immunoSEQ multiplex PCR assay. TCRdb took this table from immuneACCESS and kept in-frame rearrangements with V and J called. Such tables lack part of the clones; where checked against another copy, unresolved V genes explain under half of the gap, and the rest is unexplained. This sample holds 54,000 or so clones; about 81% were observed only once. 1.1% of the sample goes to the ten largest clones. A FACSAria II was used to sort memory CD4+ T cells, defined as single viable CD3+CD4+CD8-CD45RO+ cells. The sequenced material came from memory CD4+ T cells from blood. The receptors were gathered from an adult in good health and CMV-seronegative.

This chain joins TRBV29-1 and TRBJ2-2, with 8 bases fitting TRBD2. The CDR3 loop spans 21 amino acids. V dropped 6 bases and J dropped 5; count of bases not matched to a gene: 29. Germline-derived CDR1 and CDR2 are SQVTM and ANQGSEA. CDR3 nucleotide sequence: TGCAGCGTCGCCCGAGGTGCCCTTGCCGCCCGGGGGCCTAGCGGGACCGGGGAGCTGTTTTTT. This encodes CSVARGALAARGPSGTGELFF.

This chain joins TRBV20-1 and TRBJ1-1; 7 bases line up with TRBD1. The CDR3 runs to 11 residues. After removal of 5 bases from V and 10 bases from J, the junction contained 7 bases not matched to a gene. CDR1 DFQATT and CDR2 SNEGSKA come from the germline V gene (reference sequence). Here the CDR3 reads CSAGATGPAFF. CDR3 sequence (DNA): TGCAGTGCTGGAGCGACAGGGCCAGCTTTCTTT.

The chain recombines TRBV30 with TRBJ2-7, with D perhaps TRBD2 (5 bases). V was trimmed by 0 bases and J by 4 bases, leaving 16 bases between them. Germline values: CDR1 GTSNPN, CDR2 SVGIG (reference sequence). CDR3 length equals 15 residues. The chain's CDR3 is CAWSVRVAHVYEQYF. The CDR3 bases are TGTGCCTGGAGTGTAAGGGTAGCGCACGTATACGAGCAGTACTTC.

The V gene is TRBV28, the J gene TRBJ2-7; tentative D call: TRBD2 (6 bases). This CDR3 region has 13 residues. Germline CDR1 and CDR2: MDHEN and SYDVKM. The ends were cut back, 3 bases at V and 3 bases at J, with 9 bases in the middle. DNA for the CDR3: TGTGCCAGCAGTTTCGGGGGAGTCTACGAGCAGTACTTC. This sequence encodes CASSFGGVYEQYF.

This clone has just a few counts. The chain joins TRBV6-5 to TRBJ2-3; TRBD2 matches 10 bases. The germline V gene has CDR1 MNHEY and CDR2 SVGAGI. Trimming took 5 bases from V and 4 from J; bases not matched to a gene: 6. CDR3 length: 15 residues. CDR3 amino acids: CASSRQAGGADTQYF. CDR3 sequence (DNA): TGTGCCAGCAGTCGTCAAGCGGGAGGGGCAGATACGCAGTATTTT.

This chain joins TRBV6-1 and TRBJ1-2; 10 bases align to TRBD1. The CDR3 covers 15 residues. CDR1 and CDR2 (germline): MNHNS, SASEGT. The J segment lost 5 bases and the V segment lost 4 bases, leaving 7 bases of the junction unmatched. This CDR3 is CASSARTGGKYGYTF. CDR3 nucleotide sequence: TGTGCCAGCAGTGCTCGGACAGGGGGAAAGTATGGCTACACCTTC.

The V call is TRBV11-2, the J call TRBJ1-4, with TRBD1 identical over 7 bases. Germline values: CDR1 SGHAT, CDR2 FQNNGV. This CDR3 region has 15 residues. V was pared by 5 bases and J by 4 bases, with 7 bases of the junction left unmatched. Here the CDR3 reads CASSPPGQINEKLFF. In DNA form, the CDR3 reads TGTGCCAGCAGCCCCCCGGGACAGATTAATGAAAAACTGTTTTTT.

The chain couples TRBV11-2 to TRBJ2-1; 8 positions match TRBD1. The CDR3 sequence is 16 residues long. Germline CDR1 and CDR2: SGHAT and FQNNGV. The ends lost 1 base at V and 6 bases at J; junction bases unmatched: 8. CDR3 sequence: CASSLVSGQAINEQFF. The CDR3 DNA sequence: TGTGCCAGCAGCTTAGTTTCGGGACAGGCGATCAATGAGCAGTTCTTC.

This chain links TRBV30 with TRBJ2-6; 7 bases line up with TRBD1. The trim removed 4 bases at V and 4 bases at J, leaving 7 bases unmatched. Germline V gives CDR1 GTSNPN, CDR2 SVGIG (reference sequence). The CDR3 totals 15 residues. The CDR3 nucleotides read TGTGCCTGGACACATACAGGGGCAGGGGCCAACGTCCTGACTTTC. This sequence encodes CAWTHTGAGANVLTF.

The genes are TRBV11-3 and TRBJ1-4, with a tentative D call TRBD1 (6 bases). V lost 1 base and J 3 bases, leaving 6 bases between the germline ends. Germline V lookup: CDR1 SGHNT, CDR2 YENEEA. This CDR3 region has 14 residues. CDR3 sequence (DNA): TGTGCCAGCAGCTTAGGACAGGCTAATGAAAAACTGTTTTTT. It is translated as CASSLGQANEKLFF.

This clone was observed a few times. The V gene is TRBV19, the J gene TRBJ2-1; 9 bases line up with TRBD2. This CDR3 has 16 amino acids. V was pared by 10 bases and J by 7 bases, with 17 bases of the junction left unmatched. Germline V CDR1 and CDR2: LNHDA, SQIVND (reference sequence). CDR3 loop: CATGLAPNSPGNEQFF. In nucleotides, the CDR3 is TGTGCCACTGGACTAGCGCCAAACTCACCTGGGAATGAGCAGTTCTTC.

The chain has TRBV6-5 and TRBJ1-6; 7 nucleotides align to TRBD1. Trimming at V came to 4 bases and at J to 6 bases, leaving 6 bases not matched to a gene. The CDR3 extends over 15 amino acids. CDR1 is MNHEY, CDR2 SVGAGI, per germline. CDR3 bases: TGTGCCAGCAGTTGGCGGACAGGCACTAATTCACCCCTCCACTTT. This sequence encodes CASSWRTGTNSPLHF.

The gene calls are TRBV6-6 and TRBJ2-3; 14 bases map to TRBD2. CDR1 and CDR2 (germline): MNHNY, SVGAGI (reference sequence). CDR3 length: 16 amino acids. The V and J ends lost 6 bases and 3 bases, in that order; junction bases with no gene match: 5. Here the CDR3 reads CASSLGLAGATDTQYF. CDR3 coding DNA: TGTGCCAGCAGCCTGGGACTAGCGGGAGCGACAGATACGCAGTATTTT.

The chain joins TRBV23-1 to TRBJ1-1; 7 bases agree with TRBD1. TRBV23-1 belongs to the ORF category, with a function that is uncertain. The CDR3 consists of 14 residues. Trimming cost V 9 bases and J 1 base; bases outside gene matches: 8. CDR3 loop: CARPQGCPNTEAFF. DNA for the CDR3: TGCGCCAGACCACAGGGGTGTCCGAACACTGAAGCTTTCTTT.

This chain joins TRBV29-1 and TRBJ1-2; tentative D call: TRBD1 (6 bases). This CDR3 region has 14 residues. V lost 4 bases and J 2 bases, leaving 14 bases between the germline ends. Germline-derived CDR1 and CDR2 are SQVTM and ANQGSEA. The CDR3: CSVVYAGANYGYTF. CDR3 coding DNA: TGCAGCGTTGTGTATGCAGGGGCAAACTATGGCTACACCTTC.

The V and J genes are TRBV11-2 and TRBJ2-3; D gene unclear. This CDR3 is 13 amino acids long. Germline V gene data show CDR1 as SGHAT and CDR2 as FQNNGV. V lost 4 bases and J 4 bases, leaving 9 bases between the germline ends. The CDR3, as DNA: TGTGCCAGCAGCTCAGACCCCCCAGATACGCAGTATTTT. Amino acids: CASSSDPPDTQYF.

This CDR3 is CASSNGANTEAFF. The CDR3 region has the DNA TGTGCCAGCAGCAACGGGGCAAACACTGAAGCTTTCTTT. The chain carries TRBV7-3 and TRBJ1-1; maybe TRBD1 (5 bases). The CDR3 consists of 13 residues. With 5 bases removed from V and 2 bases from J, the gap between germline ends came to 9 bases. The germline V gene encodes CDR1 SGHTA and CDR2 FQGTGA. Filled out from reference TRBV7-3 and TRBJ1-1, the complete variable domain reads GAGVSQTPSNKVTEKGKYVELRCDPISGHTALYWYRQSLGQGPEFLIYFQGTGAADDSGLPNDRFFAVRPEGSVSTLKIQRTERGDSAVYLCASSNGANTEAFFGQGTRLTVV.

The chain carries TRBV5-4 and TRBJ1-2; no reliable D call. The CDR3 sequence is 14 residues long. With 4 bases removed from V and 7 bases from J, the gap between germline ends came to 17 bases. In germline, CDR1 is SGHNT, CDR2 YYREEE (reference sequence). The CDR3 DNA reads TGTGCCAGCAGCGCCAGAGAGGGTGGGGTTGGCTACACCTTC. This translates into CASSAREGGVGYTF.

CDR3 region: CAISERLGAAPGGEQYF. CDR3 DNA: TGTGCCATCAGTGAAAGGCTGGGGGCCGCCCCGGGTGGAGAGCAGTACTTC. The chain links TRBV10-3 to TRBJ2-7, with D possibly TRBD1 on 6 matching bases. Trimming stripped 3 bases from V and 7 bases from J, with 25 bases between. This CDR3 region has 17 residues. From germline, CDR1 is ENHRY and CDR2 SYGVKD.

This chain connects TRBV11-2 to TRBJ1-2; D is unresolved. CDR1 SGHAT and CDR2 FQNNGV come from the germline V gene. The V and J ends lost 5 bases and 4 bases respectively, with 8 bases between them. The CDR3 runs 12 residues. The CDR3 reads CASSTQSYGYTF. In nucleotides, the CDR3 is TGTGCCAGCAGCACACAGTCCTATGGCTACACCTTC. The full variable domain, with the rest looked up from reference TRBV11-2 and TRBJ1-2, is EAGVAQSPRYKIIEKRQSVAFWCNPISGHATLYWYQQILGQGPKLLIQFQNNGVVDDSQLPKDRFSAERLKGVDSTLKIQPAKLEDSAVYLCASSTQSYGYTFGSGTRLTVV.

This chain uses TRBV27 with TRBJ1-5, with D perhaps TRBD1 (5 bases). V gave up 5 bases and J gave up 4 bases, with 12 bases separating them. Germline CDR1 and CDR2: MNHEY and SMNVEV (reference sequence). The CDR3 is made up of 14 amino acids. Here the CDR3 reads CASSAQGPNQPQHF. The CDR3 DNA follows: TGTGCCAGCAGTGCCCAGGGACCGAATCAGCCCCAGCATTTT.

V gene TRBV25-1 combines with J gene TRBJ1-1; the match to TRBD1 covers 7 bases. In germline, CDR1 is MGHDK, CDR2 SYGVNS. The CDR3 covers 14 residues. The V gene end was trimmed by 7 bases and the J gene end by 0 bases; junction bases not matched to a gene: 5. The CDR3 sequence: CASTQGGMNTEAFF. CDR3 sequence (DNA): TGTGCCAGCACCCAAGGGGGCATGAACACTGAAGCTTTCTTT.

The rearrangement joins TRBV30 to TRBJ2-2; 7 positions agree with TRBD2. Germline values: CDR1 GTSNPN, CDR2 SVGIG (reference sequence). Unmatched junction bases numbered 5, after V lost 4 bases and J lost 0 bases. This CDR3 is built from 15 residues. The CDR3, as DNA: TGTGCCTGGACTAGCGGAGATACGAACACCGGGGAGCTGTTTTTT. Translated, it gives CAWTSGDTNTGELFF.

This clone has more than one count but fewer than ten. V usage is TRBV7-9 and J usage is TRBJ2-5, with D perhaps given as TRBD1 or TRBD2 (5 bases each). The germline V and J ends were trimmed by 4 bases and 3 bases, with 6 bases remaining between them. The CDR3 extends over 12 amino acids. Germline V lookup: CDR1 SEHNR, CDR2 FQNEAQ (reference sequence). The CDR3 loop reads CASSWGKETQYF. DNA of the CDR3: TGTGCCAGCAGCTGGGGGAAAGAGACCCAGTACTTC.

A few counts support this clone. The chain's CDR3 is CASSLVMAGGQGDEQFF. Here the CDR3 DNA reads TGTGCCAGCAGCTTAGTTATGGCGGGAGGCCAGGGCGATGAGCAGTTCTTC. This chain links TRBV11-3 with TRBJ2-1, with 8 bases aligning to TRBD2. CDR1 SGHNT and CDR2 YENEEA come from the germline V gene. The CDR3 runs to 17 residues. V gave up 1 base and J gave up 8 bases; unmatched junction bases: 13.

The gene calls are TRBV7-2 and TRBJ1-5; the D is unclear. Germline CDR1 reads SGHTA; CDR2 reads FQGNSA. V lost 5 bases and J 5 bases, leaving 22 bases between the germline ends. This CDR3 region has 17 residues. Here the CDR3 DNA reads TGTGCCAGCAGCGCTCCTTTAGGGATTCAACGCGATCAGCCCCAGCATTTT. Amino acid sequence: CASSAPLGIQRDQPQHF.

This chain connects TRBV5-1 to TRBJ2-2; D remains ambiguous. The CDR3 totals 13 residues. Deletions cut 1 base from V and 4 bases from J, with 5 bases between. The germline gives CDR1 SGHRS, CDR2 YFSETQ. CDR3 DNA: TGCGCCAGCAGCTTGTCAATCACCGGGGAGCTGTTTTTT. Translation gives CASSLSITGELFF.

Only a few counts were recorded for this clone. The V and J genes are TRBV29-1 and TRBJ2-2; 11 nucleotides match TRBD1. The CDR3 sequence is 15 residues long. Germline V gene data show CDR1 as SQVTM and CDR2 as ANQGSEA. V shed 7 bases, J shed 5 bases, and the junction held 9 bases outside the gene matches. The CDR3 region is CSATRGTGGTGELFF. CDR3 nucleotides: TGCAGCGCAACGCGTGGGACAGGGGGGACCGGGGAGCTGTTTTTT.

The rearrangement joins TRBV6-5 to TRBJ1-5, with D unresolved. CDR3 length: 13 amino acids. V lost 6 bases and J lost 1, with 7 bases in between. The germline CDR1 and CDR2 sequences are MNHEY and SVGAGI. CDR3 in DNA: TGTGCCAGCAGCTACACCAGCAATCAGCCCCAGCATTTT. Translation gives CASSYTSNQPQHF.